A selection of T cell receptor beta chains follows, all from one sample in a study of spatial heterogeneity in lung cancer. Each CDR3 protein gets one entry after TCRdb re-called the 5' RACE reads with MiXCR. The data show 3,800 or so distinct CDR3 sequences, with roughly 2.9% seen just once and 9.5% to 15% held by the top ten. Sequences were derived from normal lung tissue next to the tumor, sampled at surgery. The source of these receptors is a female donor with early-stage non-small cell lung cancer. Each CDR3 is given with its conserved first and last residue. A D gene is named only where the DNA matches it firmly. The size field is filled for only some rows; it gives once, few, many or a size class.

clone_size: large
cdr3_length: 16
d_call: -
v_call: TRBV12-3/TRBV12-4
j_call: TRBJ1-6
cdr3_aa: CASSLAVPTYNSPLHF
cdr3_nt: TGTGCCAGCAGTTTGGCGGTGCCAACCTATAATTCACCCCTCCACTTT

clone_size: many
cdr3_length: 16
d_call: -
v_call: TRBV19
j_call: TRBJ1-2
cdr3_aa: CASTNEPGRENYGYTF
cdr3_nt: TGTGCCAGTACAAATGAGCCGGGACGGGAGAACTATGGCTACACCTTC

clone_size: many
cdr3_length: 14
d_call: TRBD1
v_call: TRBV5-1
j_call: TRBJ2-5
cdr3_aa: CASSLGTGEGTQYF
cdr3_nt: TGCGCCAGCAGCTTGGGGACAGGGGAGGGGACCCAGTACTTC

clone_size: medium-sized
cdr3_length: 14
d_call: TRBD1
v_call: TRBV27
j_call: TRBJ2-7
cdr3_aa: CASSWDRGIYEQYF
cdr3_nt: TGTGCCAGCAGTTGGGACAGGGGTATATACGAGCAGTACTTC

clone_size: many
cdr3_length: 14
d_call: -
v_call: TRBV30
j_call: TRBJ1-4
cdr3_aa: CAWMAGTYNEKLFF
cdr3_nt: TGTGCCTGGATGGCCGGGACTTATAATGAAAAACTGTTTTTT

clone_size: many
cdr3_length: 13
d_call: -
v_call: TRBV12-5
j_call: TRBJ1-1
cdr3_aa: CASGPDRNTEAFF
cdr3_nt: TGTGCTAGTGGCCCGGACAGGAACACTGAAGCTTTCTTT

clone_size: medium-sized
cdr3_length: 11
d_call: TRBD1
v_call: TRBV6-2/TRBV6-3
j_call: TRBJ1-1
cdr3_aa: CASRQGTEAFF
cdr3_nt: TGTGCCAGCAGACAGGGGACTGAAGCTTTCTTT

clone_size: medium-sized
cdr3_length: 15
d_call: -
v_call: TRBV27
j_call: TRBJ1-1
cdr3_aa: CASSLFGSANTEAFF
cdr3_nt: TGTGCCAGCAGTTTATTTGGCAGTGCGAACACTGAAGCTTTCTTT

clone_size: medium-sized
cdr3_length: 14
d_call: -
v_call: TRBV10-3
j_call: TRBJ1-4
cdr3_aa: CAISESRSNEKLFF
cdr3_nt: TGTGCCATCAGTGAGTCCCGGTCTAATGAAAAACTGTTTTTT

clone_size: many
cdr3_length: 14
d_call: -
v_call: TRBV10-3
j_call: TRBJ2-7
cdr3_aa: CAISETDTAYEQYF
cdr3_nt: TGTGCCATCAGTGAGACTGACACCGCCTACGAGCAGTACTTC

clone_size: many
cdr3_length: 14
d_call: TRBD1
v_call: TRBV27
j_call: TRBJ2-2
cdr3_aa: CASRTGATTGELFF
cdr3_nt: TGTGCCAGCAGGACAGGGGCGACCACCGGGGAGCTGTTTTTT

clone_size: medium-sized
cdr3_length: 12
d_call: -
v_call: TRBV7-8
j_call: TRBJ1-4
cdr3_aa: CASRNRHEKLFF
cdr3_nt: TGTGCCAGCAGGAACAGGCATGAAAAACTGTTTTTT

clone_size: medium-sized
cdr3_length: 15
d_call: -
v_call: TRBV6-5
j_call: TRBJ1-2
cdr3_aa: CASSYFAGKSYGYTF
cdr3_nt: TGTGCCAGCAGTTACTTCGCAGGGAAAAGCTATGGCTACACCTTC

clone_size: medium-sized
cdr3_length: 11
d_call: -
v_call: TRBV18
j_call: TRBJ2-5
cdr3_aa: CASSPAEGRYF
cdr3_nt: TGTGCCAGCTCACCAGCTGAGGGGCGGTACTTC

clone_size: few
cdr3_length: 14
d_call: -
v_call: TRBV30
j_call: TRBJ2-2
cdr3_aa: CAWRDRTGSGELFF
cdr3_nt: TGTGCCTGGAGAGACAGGACCGGGTCCGGGGAGCTGTTTTTT

clone_size: medium-sized
cdr3_length: 17
d_call: -
v_call: TRBV7-8
j_call: TRBJ2-1
cdr3_aa: CASSLIGAVSSYNEQFF
cdr3_nt: TGTGCCAGCAGCTTAATAGGGGCCGTGAGCTCCTACAATGAGCAGTTCTTC

clone_size: many
cdr3_length: 12
d_call: TRBD1
v_call: TRBV29-1
j_call: TRBJ1-5
cdr3_aa: CSAGDRNQPQHF
cdr3_nt: TGCAGCGCTGGGGACAGAAATCAGCCCCAGCATTTT

clone_size: many
cdr3_length: 14
d_call: TRBD2
v_call: TRBV5-8
j_call: TRBJ2-3
cdr3_aa: CASSWRLAADTQYF
cdr3_nt: TGTGCCAGCAGCTGGAGACTAGCCGCAGATACGCAGTATTTT

clone_size: medium-sized
cdr3_length: 19
d_call: TRBD1
v_call: TRBV20-1
j_call: TRBJ1-6
cdr3_aa: CSARVGTGGGLSYNSPLHF
cdr3_nt: TGCAGTGCTAGAGTGGGGACAGGGGGGGGCTTATCCTATAATTCACCCCTCCACTTT

clone_size: many
cdr3_length: 15
d_call: TRBD1
v_call: TRBV28
j_call: TRBJ1-5
cdr3_aa: CASRPTGFSNQPQHF
cdr3_nt: TGTGCCAGCAGACCGACAGGGTTTAGCAATCAGCCCCAGCATTTT

clone_size: many
cdr3_length: 14
d_call: TRBD2
v_call: TRBV2
j_call: TRBJ2-1
cdr3_aa: CASRTSGGWNEQFF
cdr3_nt: TGTGCCAGTCGGACTAGCGGGGGGTGGAATGAGCAGTTCTTC

clone_size: medium-sized
cdr3_length: 16
d_call: -
v_call: TRBV5-1
j_call: TRBJ2-6
cdr3_aa: CASSLALGSGANVLTF
cdr3_nt: TGCGCCAGCAGCTTGGCTCTAGGCTCTGGGGCCAACGTCCTGACTTTC

clone_size: medium-sized
cdr3_length: 15
d_call: TRBD1
v_call: TRBV5-1
j_call: TRBJ1-1
cdr3_aa: CASSPEDRRTTEAFF
cdr3_nt: TGCGCCAGCAGCCCCGAGGACAGGCGAACCACTGAAGCTTTCTTT

clone_size: medium-sized
cdr3_length: 14
d_call: TRBD1
v_call: TRBV28
j_call: TRBJ1-5
cdr3_aa: CASSFTGGNQPQHF
cdr3_nt: TGTGCCAGCAGTTTTACAGGGGGCAATCAGCCCCAGCATTTT

clone_size: -
cdr3_length: 15
d_call: TRBD2
v_call: TRBV27
j_call: TRBJ2-1
cdr3_aa: CASTSSGGFYNEQFF
cdr3_nt: TGTGCCAGCACCTCTAGCGGGGGGTTTTACAATGAGCAGTTCTTC

clone_size: many
cdr3_length: 11
d_call: -
v_call: TRBV29-1
j_call: TRBJ1-1
cdr3_aa: CSVTPNTEAFF
cdr3_nt: TGCAGCGTTACTCCGAACACTGAAGCTTTCTTT